These T cell receptor beta chains were read from a single sample in a study of T cell changes during pregnancy in multiple sclerosis. Clones were read by immunoSEQ multiplex PCR, and TCRdb kept only the in-frame ones, dropping some. The sample contains more than 60,000 clones, 91% of which appear only once. The material sequenced was peripheral blood, taken before pregnancy. These receptor sequences come from a female donor with multiple sclerosis, enrolled in a pregnancy study. The CDR3 runs from the conserved cysteine through the conserved F or W. D genes are given only for firm matches. Expanded clones get a size class; other rows say once, few or many, or leave the size out.

d_gene: NA; j_gene: TRBJ1-1; v_gene: TRBV15; abundance: once; CDR3nt: TGTGCCACCAGCAGAGATCCGAGGGATGAAGCTTTCTTT; CDR3aa: CATSRDPRDEAFF
d_gene: NA; j_gene: TRBJ1-2; v_gene: TRBV29-1; abundance: NA; CDR3nt: TGCAGCACCTCGGGGTACACCTTC; CDR3aa: CSTSGYTF
d_gene: NA; j_gene: TRBJ2-3; v_gene: TRBV4-1; abundance: NA; CDR3nt: TGCGCCAGCAGCCAAGACGGGGTAAGCACAGATACGCAGTATTTT; CDR3aa: CASSQDGVSTDTQYF
d_gene: NA; j_gene: TRBJ2-3; v_gene: TRBV11-3; abundance: NA; CDR3nt: TGTGCCAGCAGCCTCGGAGGGGGCTCATCATTCACAGATACGCAGTATTTT; CDR3aa: CASSLGGGSSFTDTQYF
d_gene: NA; j_gene: TRBJ1-2; v_gene: TRBV5-1; abundance: NA; CDR3nt: TGCGCCAGCACCGTCCGTTGGGGCCATAACTATGGCTACACCTTC; CDR3aa: CASTVRWGHNYGYTF
d_gene: TRBD1; j_gene: TRBJ1-2; v_gene: TRBV7-8; abundance: NA; CDR3nt: TGTGCCAGCAGCTTAGGACCGACAGGGTATGGCTACACCTTC; CDR3aa: CASSLGPTGYGYTF
d_gene: NA; j_gene: TRBJ2-7; v_gene: TRBV6-5; abundance: NA; CDR3nt: TGTGCCAGCACCAGTTCTTCAGGTCCAGTCTACGAGCAGTACTTC; CDR3aa: CASTSSSGPVYEQYF
d_gene: TRBD2; j_gene: TRBJ2-7; v_gene: TRBV6-5; abundance: NA; CDR3nt: TGTGCCAGCAGTAGCCAACTAGCGGGGGTCTACGAGCAGTACTTC; CDR3aa: CASSSQLAGVYEQYF
d_gene: NA; j_gene: TRBJ1-6; v_gene: TRBV7-3; abundance: NA; CDR3nt: TGTGCCAGCAGCTTTTCCTCGGGGTCACCCCTCCACTTT; CDR3aa: CASSFSSGSPLHF
d_gene: TRBD1; j_gene: TRBJ1-5; v_gene: TRBV29-1; abundance: NA; CDR3nt: TGCAGCGTGGGGGACAGTACAAATCAGCCCCAGCATTTT; CDR3aa: CSVGDSTNQPQHF
d_gene: NA; j_gene: TRBJ1-2; v_gene: TRBV7-8; abundance: NA; CDR3nt: TGTGCCAGCAGCACCGGACCGCAGGGGAGCTATGGCTACACCTTC; CDR3aa: CASSTGPQGSYGYTF
d_gene: NA; j_gene: TRBJ1-1; v_gene: TRBV27; abundance: NA; CDR3nt: TGTGCCAGCAGTTTCGAACAGGGGAACACTGAAGCTTTCTTT; CDR3aa: CASSFEQGNTEAFF
d_gene: TRBD2; j_gene: TRBJ2-1; v_gene: TRBV18; abundance: NA; CDR3nt: TGTGCCAGCTCACCACCAACTAGCGGAGGCAATGAGCAGTTCTTC; CDR3aa: CASSPPTSGGNEQFF
d_gene: NA; j_gene: TRBJ1-1; v_gene: TRBV4-1; abundance: NA; CDR3nt: TGCGCCAGCAGCCAAGTCAGGGTAACTGAAGCTTTCTTT; CDR3aa: CASSQVRVTEAFF
d_gene: NA; j_gene: TRBJ1-2; v_gene: TRBV7-9; abundance: once; CDR3nt: TGTGCCAGCAGCTTATGGCAGGCCTCTAACTATGGCTACACCTTC; CDR3aa: CASSLWQASNYGYTF
d_gene: TRBD1; j_gene: TRBJ1-2; v_gene: TRBV4-1; abundance: NA; CDR3nt: TGCGCCAGCAGCCAAGGCGTGACAGGGCCTGGCTACACCTTC; CDR3aa: CASSQGVTGPGYTF
d_gene: NA; j_gene: TRBJ1-5; v_gene: TRBV15; abundance: NA; CDR3nt: TGTGCCACCAGCAGAGATCAGGGAGGAGGTCAGCCCCAGCATTTT; CDR3aa: CATSRDQGGGQPQHF
d_gene: TRBD2; j_gene: TRBJ2-5; v_gene: TRBV9; abundance: NA; CDR3nt: TGTGCCAGCAGCGCCGGTGGGACTAGCGGGGCCGTGGGGGAGACCCAGTACTTC; CDR3aa: CASSAGGTSGAVGETQYF
d_gene: NA; j_gene: TRBJ1-1; v_gene: TRBV6-5; abundance: few; CDR3nt: TGTGCCAGCATGGGCGTTTGGACTGAAGCTTTCTTT; CDR3aa: CASMGVWTEAFF
d_gene: NA; j_gene: TRBJ1-3; v_gene: TRBV7-9; abundance: NA; CDR3nt: TGTGCCAGCAGCCACAGGTCCCCGACCTCTGGAAACACCATATATTTT; CDR3aa: CASSHRSPTSGNTIYF
d_gene: NA; j_gene: TRBJ2-7; v_gene: TRBV18; abundance: once; CDR3nt: TGTGCCAGCTCACCACCGGGACTGGGGTCCTACGAGCAGTACTTC; CDR3aa: CASSPPGLGSYEQYF
d_gene: NA; j_gene: TRBJ1-1; v_gene: TRBV19; abundance: NA; CDR3nt: TGTGCCAGTATCCTGCAGGCTCACCGGGGCACTGAAGCTTTCTTT; CDR3aa: CASILQAHRGTEAFF
d_gene: NA; j_gene: TRBJ2-7; v_gene: TRBV7-9; abundance: few; CDR3nt: TGTGCCAGCAGCTTGGGGGGGCGAGACGAGCAGTACTTC; CDR3aa: CASSLGGRDEQYF
d_gene: TRBD1; j_gene: TRBJ2-6; v_gene: TRBV18; abundance: NA; CDR3nt: TGTGCCAGCTCACCGGGACAGGGGTCTGGGGCCAACGTCCTGACTTTC; CDR3aa: CASSPGQGSGANVLTF
d_gene: NA; j_gene: TRBJ1-1; v_gene: TRBV11-2; abundance: NA; CDR3nt: TGTGCCAGCAGCTTAGCGTTTGGGGGCTTTCCGAACACTGAAGCTTTCTTT; CDR3aa: CASSLAFGGFPNTEAFF
d_gene: NA; j_gene: TRBJ2-7; v_gene: TRBV7-2; abundance: NA; CDR3nt: TGTGCCAGCAGCTTAGACCGCGGGGTCTACGAGCAGTACTTC; CDR3aa: CASSLDRGVYEQYF
d_gene: TRBD1; j_gene: TRBJ2-2; v_gene: TRBV4-2; abundance: NA; CDR3nt: TGTGCCAGCAGCCAAGATCGACAGGGTACCGGGGAGCTGTTTTTT; CDR3aa: CASSQDRQGTGELFF
d_gene: TRBD1; j_gene: TRBJ1-5; v_gene: TRBV27; abundance: NA; CDR3nt: TGTGCCAGCAGTTTATCCGGGACAGGGTTAAATCAGCCCCAGCATTTT; CDR3aa: CASSLSGTGLNQPQHF
d_gene: NA; j_gene: TRBJ2-2; v_gene: TRBV7-6; abundance: NA; CDR3nt: TGTGCCAGCAGCTTAGAGTCTAGCGCCGGGGAGCTGTTTTTT; CDR3aa: CASSLESSAGELFF
d_gene: NA; j_gene: TRBJ2-3; v_gene: TRBV6-4; abundance: NA; CDR3nt: TGTGCCAGCAGTGCGGGGGGCACAGATACGCAGTATTTT; CDR3aa: CASSAGGTDTQYF
d_gene: NA; j_gene: TRBJ2-5; v_gene: TRBV5-6; abundance: NA; CDR3nt: TGTGCCAGCACCGAGGGTCTTCAAGAGACCCAGTACTTC; CDR3aa: CASTEGLQETQYF
d_gene: TRBD1; j_gene: TRBJ2-7; v_gene: TRBV19; abundance: NA; CDR3nt: TGTGCCAGTAGTATTTCCGGCCAGGGGGCCTACGAGCAGTACTTC; CDR3aa: CASSISGQGAYEQYF
d_gene: TRBD1; j_gene: TRBJ2-3; v_gene: TRBV7-3; abundance: NA; CDR3nt: TGTGCCAGCAGCCCGACAGGGGGCCGGACAGATACGCAGTATTTT; CDR3aa: CASSPTGGRTDTQYF
d_gene: NA; j_gene: TRBJ1-2; v_gene: TRBV27; abundance: NA; CDR3nt: TGTGCCAGCAGTCTTACCGGAGCAAGCTTCTATGGCTACACCTTC; CDR3aa: CASSLTGASFYGYTF
d_gene: NA; j_gene: TRBJ1-2; v_gene: TRBV4-2; abundance: medium-sized; CDR3nt: TGTGCCAGCAGCCAAGTTGGAGTAGACTATGGCTACACCTTC; CDR3aa: CASSQVGVDYGYTF
d_gene: TRBD1; j_gene: TRBJ1-3; v_gene: TRBV11-2; abundance: NA; CDR3nt: TGTGCCAGCAGCTTCAACACCGGGACAGGGAGCTCTGGAAACACCATATATTTT; CDR3aa: CASSFNTGTGSSGNTIYF
d_gene: NA; j_gene: TRBJ1-4; v_gene: TRBV19; abundance: NA; CDR3nt: TGTGCCAGTAAACAAACTAATGAAAAACTGTTTTTT; CDR3aa: CASKQTNEKLFF
d_gene: NA; j_gene: TRBJ1-1; v_gene: TRBV20-1; abundance: NA; CDR3nt: TGCAGTGCTAGACAGGACACTGAAGCTTTCTTT; CDR3aa: CSARQDTEAFF
d_gene: NA; j_gene: TRBJ1-2; v_gene: TRBV5-1; abundance: NA; CDR3nt: TGCGCCAGCAGCTTGCGTCCGGGACAACCACCTTTTAACTATGGCTACACCTTC; CDR3aa: CASSLRPGQPPFNYGYTF
d_gene: TRBD2; j_gene: TRBJ2-2; v_gene: TRBV10-3; abundance: once; CDR3nt: TGTGCCATCAAGCGGGGGGGGAACACCGGGGAGCTGTTTTTT; CDR3aa: CAIKRGGNTGELFF
d_gene: TRBD2; j_gene: TRBJ2-3; v_gene: TRBV5-4; abundance: NA; CDR3nt: TGTGCCAGCAGCGTCCCTAGCGGCCCTTTCGTCACAGATACGCAGTATTTT; CDR3aa: CASSVPSGPFVTDTQYF
d_gene: NA; j_gene: TRBJ2-3; v_gene: TRBV4-1; abundance: NA; CDR3nt: TGCGCCAGCAGCCAAAATAACAACCCCTTCCCAGATACGCAGTATTTT; CDR3aa: CASSQNNNPFPDTQYF
d_gene: TRBD1; j_gene: TRBJ1-2; v_gene: TRBV29-1; abundance: NA; CDR3nt: TGCAGCGTCCAGGGAGAAGCAGACAGGGCTAGCTATGGCTACACCTTC; CDR3aa: CSVQGEADRASYGYTF
d_gene: TRBD2; j_gene: TRBJ2-3; v_gene: TRBV30; abundance: NA; CDR3nt: TGTGCCTGGAGTATCGGGGGGGACACAGATACGCAGTATTTT; CDR3aa: CAWSIGGDTDTQYF
d_gene: TRBD1; j_gene: TRBJ2-5; v_gene: TRBV29-1; abundance: NA; CDR3nt: TGCAGCGTTGAAGATATGGTACAGGGGGAGACCCAGTACTTC; CDR3aa: CSVEDMVQGETQYF
d_gene: NA; j_gene: TRBJ1-4; v_gene: TRBV4-3; abundance: NA; CDR3nt: TGCGCCAGCAGCCAAGGGTCTACAACTAATGAAAAACTGTTTTTT; CDR3aa: CASSQGSTTNEKLFF
d_gene: NA; j_gene: TRBJ1-4; v_gene: TRBV6-1; abundance: few; CDR3nt: TGTGCCAGCAACAGGGAAGGCGAAAAACTGTTTTTT; CDR3aa: CASNREGEKLFF
d_gene: TRBD1; j_gene: TRBJ1-5; v_gene: TRBV18; abundance: few; CDR3nt: TGTGCCAGCTCACCAAGCACAGGGGGTCAGCCCCAGCATTTT; CDR3aa: CASSPSTGGQPQHF
d_gene: NA; j_gene: TRBJ2-5; v_gene: TRBV10-3; abundance: NA; CDR3nt: TGTGCCATCAGTTCCCCGAGTCGGACACAAGAGACCCAGTACTTC; CDR3aa: CAISSPSRTQETQYF
d_gene: NA; j_gene: TRBJ1-2; v_gene: TRBV9; abundance: few; CDR3nt: TGTGCCAGCACCCTAGAGGGGGACTATGGCTACACCTTC; CDR3aa: CASTLEGDYGYTF
d_gene: TRBD1; j_gene: TRBJ1-1; v_gene: TRBV27; abundance: NA; CDR3nt: TGTGCCAGCAGCATGACAGGGGAAAGCCCTGAAGCTTTCTTT; CDR3aa: CASSMTGESPEAFF
d_gene: NA; j_gene: TRBJ1-3; v_gene: TRBV5-6; abundance: NA; CDR3nt: TGTGCCAGCAGCTTGAGTGCGGGGGCTGGAAACACCATATATTTT; CDR3aa: CASSLSAGAGNTIYF
d_gene: TRBD1; j_gene: TRBJ2-3; v_gene: TRBV7-9; abundance: NA; CDR3nt: TGTGCCAGCAGCTTAGGAAATTCCGGGACAGGCACAGATACGCAGTATTTT; CDR3aa: CASSLGNSGTGTDTQYF
d_gene: TRBD1; j_gene: TRBJ2-1; v_gene: TRBV11-3; abundance: NA; CDR3nt: TGTGCCAGCAGCTCGGGACAGAGGGTGGGAGATGAGCAGTTCTTC; CDR3aa: CASSSGQRVGDEQFF